This T cell receptor beta chain was found in a study of blood T cell repertoires in COVID-19. Sequencing used immunoSEQ multiplex PCR; TCRdb keeps in-frame clones, though not all of them. The sample has over 250,000 clones; around 80% are singletons. This CDR3 has 15 residues. Germline V gene lookup returns CDR1 MNHEY and CDR2 SVGEGT. V lost 5 bases, J lost 5 bases, and 4 bases stayed unmatched. The clonotype comes from a man aged 40-49 years who had been exposed to COVID-19. Sequenced input: PBMCs or T cells enriched from blood (not recorded which). V usage is TRBV6-2 or TRBV6-3 and J usage is TRBJ2-1; TRBD2 agrees at 12 bases. The CDR3: CASSARTSGNNEQFF. The CDR3 DNA is TGTGCCAGCAGTGCCCGGACTAGCGGGAACAATGAGCAGTTCTTC.